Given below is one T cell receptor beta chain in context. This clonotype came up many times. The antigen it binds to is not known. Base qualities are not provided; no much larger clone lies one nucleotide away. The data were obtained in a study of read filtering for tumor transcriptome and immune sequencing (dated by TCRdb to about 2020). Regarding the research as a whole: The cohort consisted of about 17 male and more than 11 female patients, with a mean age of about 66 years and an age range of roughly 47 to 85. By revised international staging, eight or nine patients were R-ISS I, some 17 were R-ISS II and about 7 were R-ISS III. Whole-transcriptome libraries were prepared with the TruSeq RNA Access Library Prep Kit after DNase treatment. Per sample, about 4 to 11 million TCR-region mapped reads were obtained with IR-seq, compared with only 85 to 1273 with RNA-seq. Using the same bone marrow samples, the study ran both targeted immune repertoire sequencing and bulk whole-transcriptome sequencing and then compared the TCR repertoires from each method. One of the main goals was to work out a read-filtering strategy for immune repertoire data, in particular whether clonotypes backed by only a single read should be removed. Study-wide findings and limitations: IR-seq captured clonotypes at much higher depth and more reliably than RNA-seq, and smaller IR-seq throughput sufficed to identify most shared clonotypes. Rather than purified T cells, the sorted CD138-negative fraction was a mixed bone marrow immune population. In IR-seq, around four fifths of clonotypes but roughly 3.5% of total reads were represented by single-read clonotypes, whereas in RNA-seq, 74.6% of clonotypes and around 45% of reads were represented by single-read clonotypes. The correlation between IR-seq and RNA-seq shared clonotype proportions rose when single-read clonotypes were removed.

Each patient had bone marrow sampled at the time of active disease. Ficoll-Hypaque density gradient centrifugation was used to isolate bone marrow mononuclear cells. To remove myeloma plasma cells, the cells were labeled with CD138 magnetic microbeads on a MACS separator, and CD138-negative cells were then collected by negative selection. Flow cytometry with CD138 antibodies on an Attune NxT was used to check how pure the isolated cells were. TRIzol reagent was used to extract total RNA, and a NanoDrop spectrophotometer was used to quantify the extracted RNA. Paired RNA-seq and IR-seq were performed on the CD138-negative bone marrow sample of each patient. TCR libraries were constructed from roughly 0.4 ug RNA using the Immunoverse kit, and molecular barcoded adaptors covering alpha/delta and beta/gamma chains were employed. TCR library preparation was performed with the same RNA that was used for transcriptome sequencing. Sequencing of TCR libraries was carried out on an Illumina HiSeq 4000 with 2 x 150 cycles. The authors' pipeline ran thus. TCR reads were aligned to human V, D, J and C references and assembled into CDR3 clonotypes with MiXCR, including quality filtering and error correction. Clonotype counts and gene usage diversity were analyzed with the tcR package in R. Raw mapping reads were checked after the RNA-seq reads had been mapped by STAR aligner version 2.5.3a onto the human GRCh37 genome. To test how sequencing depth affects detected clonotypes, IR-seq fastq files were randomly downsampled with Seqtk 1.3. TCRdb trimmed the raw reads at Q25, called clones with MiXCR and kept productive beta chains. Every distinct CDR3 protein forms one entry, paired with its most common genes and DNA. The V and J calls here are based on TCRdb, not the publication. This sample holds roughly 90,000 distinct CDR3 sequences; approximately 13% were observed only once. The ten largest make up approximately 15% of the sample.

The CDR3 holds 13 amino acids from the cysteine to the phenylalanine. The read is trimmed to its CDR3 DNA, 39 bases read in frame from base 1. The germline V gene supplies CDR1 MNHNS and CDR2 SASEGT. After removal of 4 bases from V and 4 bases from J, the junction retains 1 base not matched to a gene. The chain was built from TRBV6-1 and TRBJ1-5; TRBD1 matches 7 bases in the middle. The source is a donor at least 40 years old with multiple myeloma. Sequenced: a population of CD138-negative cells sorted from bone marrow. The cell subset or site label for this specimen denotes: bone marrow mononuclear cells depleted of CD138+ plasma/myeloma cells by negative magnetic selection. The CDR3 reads CASSAQGNQPQHF. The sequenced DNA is TGTGCCAGCAGTGCACAGGGGAATCAGCCCCAGCATTTT.